The 18 T cell receptor beta chains below were found in one sample sequenced in a study of CD8 T cells in ankylosing spondylitis. TCRdb re-called the 5' RACE reads through MiXCR, storing one row per CDR3 protein. The sample yields around 320,000 distinct CDR3 sequences, less than 25% seen once. The sequenced sample was blood, either unsorted or a sorted T cell fraction (not recorded which). Source of these receptors: a female donor with ankylosing spondylitis or in good health (not recorded which).

The chain carries TRBV12-3 or TRBV12-4 and TRBJ1-1, with D maybe TRBD1 (5 bases). CDR3 length: 15 residues. The V end was cut by 0 bases, the J end by 1 base, with 9 bases between. The CDR3 spells CASSLAGRPNTEAFF. The CDR3 DNA sequence: TGTGCCAGCAGTTTAGCGGGGCGTCCGAACACTGAAGCTTTCTTT.

This clonotype appeared a few times. J is TRBJ2-3 and V is TRBV24-1; perhaps TRBD1 as D (5 bases). Germline CDR1 KGHDR, CDR2 SFDVKD. Deletions cut 4 bases from V and 2 bases from J, with 12 bases between. The CDR3 totals 15 residues. CDR3 region: CATSDPREFTDTQYF. The CDR3 coding sequence is TGTGCCACCAGTGACCCCAGGGAATTCACAGATACGCAGTATTTT.

The CDR3 region is CSAPTPGIGTEAFF. The CDR3 nucleotides are TGCAGTGCCCCAACCCCAGGGATCGGAACTGAAGCTTTCTTT. The V and J genes are TRBV20-1 and TRBJ1-1, with TRBD1 as a possible D gene (5 bases). CDR1 and CDR2 from the germline V gene are DFQATT and SNEGSKA (reference sequence). The CDR3 is 14 residues long. V dropped 6 bases and J dropped 5 bases, with 19 bases sitting between them.

This clonotype has more than one count but fewer than ten. This chain uses TRBV6-2 or TRBV6-3 with TRBJ2-1; no clear D. Germline V gene sequence: CDR1 MNHEY, CDR2 SVGEGT. Trimming left V 2 bases short and J 2 bases short, with 7 bases between. This CDR3 is 14 amino acids long. The CDR3 DNA reads TGTGCCAGCAGTTACGTCGGCCCCTACAATGAGCAGTTCTTC. Its translation is CASSYVGPYNEQFF.

The V call is TRBV7-9, the J call TRBJ1-6; 7 bases align to TRBD1. J was trimmed by 8 bases and V by 5 bases; bases with no gene match: 6. The CDR3 length is 14 residues. Germline V gives CDR1 SEHNR, CDR2 FQNEAQ (reference sequence). The CDR3 sequence is CASSLGQAHSPLHF. CDR3 bases: TGTGCCAGCAGCCTTGGACAGGCCCATTCACCCCTCCACTTT. The whole variable domain, filled in from reference TRBV7-9 and TRBJ1-6, reads DTGVSQNPRHKITKRGQNVTFRCDPISEHNRLYWYRQTLGQGPEFLTYFQNEAQLEKSRLLSDRFSAERPKGSFSTLEIQRTEQGDSAMYLCASSLGQAHSPLHFGNGTRLTVT.

This clonotype has just a few counts. The V gene is TRBV11-2, the J gene TRBJ2-1, with 7 bases matching TRBD2. This CDR3 has 15 residues. The germline V gene has CDR1 SGHAT and CDR2 FQNNGV. J gave up 7 bases and V 0 bases, and 6 bases lay outside the gene matches. CDR3 bases: TGTGCCAGCAGCTTAGACGGGAGGTCCCTTAATGAGCAGTTCTTC. Translating gives CASSLDGRSLNEQFF.

The rearrangement links TRBV4-3 to TRBJ1-1; D is unresolved. Trimming cost V 0 bases and J 2 bases, with 10 bases left between them. Germline assignment: CDR1 LGHNA and CDR2 YSLEER. This CDR3 contains 15 residues. CDR3 nucleotides: TGCGCCAGCAGCCAAGATTTCCGCGGCAACACTGAAGCTTTCTTT. Its protein is CASSQDFRGNTEAFF.

This clonotype occurred a few times. The chain has TRBV10-3 and TRBJ1-1; possible D gene TRBD1, 5 bases. Germline V gene data show CDR1 as ENHRY and CDR2 as SYGVKD. Trimming pared 7 bases from V and 1 base from J, leaving 10 bases between. There are 13 residues in the CDR3. The DNA for the CDR3 is TGTGCCATCACCAACGACAGGAACACTGAAGCTTTCTTT. It encodes CAITNDRNTEAFF.

The chain uses TRBV5-4 and TRBJ2-1; 12 bases match TRBD2. The CDR3 length is 16 residues. After removal of 4 bases from V and 8 bases from J, the junction contained 10 bases not matched to a gene. The V gene's germline CDR1 is SGHNT and CDR2 YYREEE (reference sequence). The CDR3 DNA reads TGTGCCAGCAGCCTGGAGCTAGCGGGAGGGCCCCATGAGCAGTTCTTC. Translation gives CASSLELAGGPHEQFF. The whole variable domain, remainder taken from reference TRBV5-4 and TRBJ2-1, is ETGVTQSPTHLIKTRGQQVTLRCSSQSGHNTVSWYQQALGQGPQFIFQYYREEENGRGNFPPRFSGLQFPNYSSELNVNALELDDSALYLCASSLELAGGPHEQFFGPGTRLTVL.

The sample holds one count of this clonotype. One junction end does not reproduce the germline sequence, and a read error may be involved. CDR3 loop: CCARDRSGRGSKYEQYF. The DNA of the CDR3 is TGCTGTGCTAGAGATCGGAGCGGGAGGGGTTCGAAATACGAGCAGTACTTC. This rearrangement joins TRBV20-1 to TRBJ2-7, with 10 bases identical to TRBD2. Germline V CDR1 and CDR2: DFQATT, SNEGSKA (reference sequence). There are 17 residues in the CDR3.

V gene TRBV12-2 combines with J gene TRBJ1-2. TRBV12-2 is a documented pseudogene. The CDR3 spans 15 residues. In DNA form, the CDR3 reads TGTGCAAGTCGCTCAGGGACCGAAGGATGGTATGGCTACACCTTC. Its protein is CASRSGTEGWYGYTF.

The V call is TRBV10-3, the J call TRBJ1-2; TRBD1 is a possible D gene (5 bases). The CDR3 runs 12 residues. Germline loops: CDR1 ENHRY, CDR2 SYGVKD. V shed 5 bases and J shed 4 bases, with 8 bases lying between them. The CDR3 region has the DNA TGTGCCATCAGTAGACAGAGCTATGGCTACACCTTC. As protein: CAISRQSYGYTF.

V and J are TRBV15 and TRBJ1-5; TRBD1 might be the D (5 bases). The CDR3 runs 16 residues. Germline V gene data show CDR1 as LNHNV and CDR2 as YYDKDF (reference sequence). V was pared by 1 base and J by 2 bases, with 12 bases between. The CDR3 DNA follows: TGTGCCACCAGCAGAGCAAGGGGAGTCGGCAATCAGCCCCAGCATTTT. Protein: CATSRARGVGNQPQHF.

The sample holds many counts of this clonotype. The chain uses TRBV20-1 and TRBJ2-7; possible D gene TRBD2, 5 bases. Germline V gene lookup returns CDR1 DFQATT and CDR2 SNEGSKA (reference sequence). With 5 bases removed from V and 3 bases from J, the gap between germline ends came to 17 bases. The CDR3 covers 14 residues. The CDR3 DNA sequence: TGCAGTGCTCCGGATAGCAGGCGGGTCTACGAGCAGTACTTC. Translation gives CSAPDSRRVYEQYF.

The V and J genes are TRBV24-1 and TRBJ2-4; weak D call: TRBD2 (6 bases). Deletions cut 4 bases from V and 0 bases from J, with 9 bases between. This CDR3 has 15 residues. The germline gives CDR1 KGHDR, CDR2 SFDVKD. CDR3 residues: CATSDSGEAKNIQYF. CDR3 coding DNA: TGTGCCACCAGTGACTCGGGGGAAGCCAAAAACATTCAGTACTTC.

This clonotype was recorded a few times. This rearrangement joins TRBV20-1 to TRBJ2-1, with D hard to call. V lost 3 bases and J lost 6, with 18 bases in between. The CDR3 has 15 residues. Germline V gene data show CDR1 as DFQATT and CDR2 as SNEGSKA (reference sequence). The CDR3 DNA is TGCAGTGCTAGTATGGTGGGCTACCTCCGCAATGAGCAGTTCTTC. Protein: CSASMVGYLRNEQFF.

This clonotype turned up a few times. The chain combines TRBV5-1 with TRBJ2-3, with D maybe TRBD2 (6 bases). CDR1 is SGHRS, CDR2 YFSETQ, per germline. V lost 2 bases, J lost 1 base, and 17 bases lay in between. This CDR3 region has 17 residues. The CDR3 DNA is TGCGCCAGCAGCTTCAGCAGCGGCGGGACGGGCACAGATACGCAGTATTTT. Amino acids: CASSFSSGGTGTDTQYF.

The rearrangement links TRBV20-1 to TRBJ2-5; the match to TRBD2 covers 10 bases. CDR1 is DFQATT and CDR2 is SNEGSKA in the germline V gene (reference sequence). Trimming removed 5 bases from V and 6 bases from J; junction bases left unmatched: 18. This CDR3 contains 17 residues. CDR3 coding DNA: TGCAGTGCTGTCCGTGGACTAGCGGCGAAGAGTCTGCAGACCCAGTACTTC. It codes for CSAVRGLAAKSLQTQYF.